This paragraph covers one T cell receptor beta chain sequence. Described treatment: 19 received Ad26.COV2.S at low or high dose, single or two shots; 5 received placebo; per-sample allocation not given. Specimen acquisition occurred on day 63 following the initial vaccine or placebo injection. The record originates from a study of Ad26.COV2.S vaccination and SARS-CoV-2 variants. Profiling relied on immunoSEQ multiplex PCR, and the TCRdb table lists in-frame clones only, not all of them. The sample has 300,000 to 350,000 clones; about 86% are singletons. Germline V gene sequence: CDR1 SGHRS, CDR2 YFSETQ. Trimming pared 3 bases from V and 4 bases from J, leaving 9 bases between. This CDR3 region has 13 residues.

V is TRBV5-1 and J is TRBJ2-3, with D hard to call. The TCR originated in a person aged 18-65 years who received the Ad26.COV2.S COVID-19 vaccine or a placebo. This specimen was peripheral blood, taken in a trial of Ad26.COV2.S vaccine versus placebo. CDR3 coding DNA: TGCGCCAGCAGCTCGTCGGTTGCAGATACGCAGTATTTT. Translated: CASSSSVADTQYF.